This T cell receptor beta chain was sequenced in a study of PD-1 blockade in classical Hodgkin lymphoma. Study context: With a 2-week interval, patients received intravenous nivolumab at 3 mg/kg.

V trimming: 5 bases; J trimming: 7 bases; junction bases outside the gene matches: 13. Germline CDR1 reads SEHNR; CDR2 reads FQNEAQ (reference sequence). CDR3 size: 16 residues. Every patient was affected by relapse after autologous stem cell transplantation, while exposure to brentuximab vedotin was not uniform. Study-level points and caveats: Reports described newly diagnosed patients as having lower baseline TCR diversity than healthy donors.

TCRdb keeps only in-frame clones here, not all; method: immunoSEQ multiplex PCR. Of about 46,000 clones in the sample, around 70% were seen once. This clone was found once. The antigen remains undetermined. The sequenced sample was peripheral blood mononuclear cells (PBMCs), obtained at baseline. The receptor was isolated from a human donor with classical Hodgkin lymphoma. The chain recombines TRBV7-9 with TRBJ2-1; TRBD1 matches at 8 bases. The CDR3 DNA reads as TGTGCCAGCAGCCCTCCCGCCTCCCAGGGGGCAAATGAGCAGTTCTTC. Its protein is CASSPPASQGANEQFF.